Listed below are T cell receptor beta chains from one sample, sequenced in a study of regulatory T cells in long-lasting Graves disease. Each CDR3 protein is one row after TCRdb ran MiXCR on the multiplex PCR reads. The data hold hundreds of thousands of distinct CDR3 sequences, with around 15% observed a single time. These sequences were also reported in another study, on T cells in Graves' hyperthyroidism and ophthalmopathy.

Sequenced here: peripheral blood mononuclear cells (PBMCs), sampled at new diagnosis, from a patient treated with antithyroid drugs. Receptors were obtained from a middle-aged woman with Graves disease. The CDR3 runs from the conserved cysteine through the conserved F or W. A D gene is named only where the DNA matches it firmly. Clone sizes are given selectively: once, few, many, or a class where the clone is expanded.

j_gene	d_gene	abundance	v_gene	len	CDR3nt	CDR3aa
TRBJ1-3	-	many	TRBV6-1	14	TGTGCCAGCAGGGAAGGAGGATCTGGAAACACCATATATTTT	CASREGGSGNTIYF
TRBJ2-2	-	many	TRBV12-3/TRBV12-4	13	TGTGCCGGAGCGGCTAAGGACACCGGGGAGCTGTTTTTT	CAGAAKDTGELFF
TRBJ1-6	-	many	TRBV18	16	TGTGCCAGCTCACCAAGGCTCCCGGAGGAAGGTTCACCCCTCCACTTT	CASSPRLPEEGSPLHF
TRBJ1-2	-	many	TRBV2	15	TGTGCCAGCAGCGACGGTGGAGGGAATGGACATGGCTACACCTTC	CASSDGGGNGHGYTF
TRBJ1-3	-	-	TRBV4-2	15	TGTGCCAGCAGCCACGAACTGACAACTGGAAACACCATATATTTT	CASSHELTTGNTIYF
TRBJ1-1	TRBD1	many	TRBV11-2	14	TGTGCCAGCAGTCCTACGACAGGGACCACTGAAGCTTTCTTT	CASSPTTGTTEAFF
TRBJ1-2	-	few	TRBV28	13	TGTGCCAGCACCTTAGGGGGTTACTATGGCTACACCTTC	CASTLGGYYGYTF
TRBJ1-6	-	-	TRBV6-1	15	TGTGCCAGCAGTGCCTCCAGGGGCTCCAATTCACCCCTCCACTTT	CASSASRGSNSPLHF
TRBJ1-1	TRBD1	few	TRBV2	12	TGTGCCAGCACTGGGACAGCCACTGAAGCTTTCTTT	CASTGTATEAFF
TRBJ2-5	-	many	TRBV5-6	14	TGTGCCAGCAGCCCCAGGGGGGTCAAGGAGACCCAGTACTTC	CASSPRGVKETQYF
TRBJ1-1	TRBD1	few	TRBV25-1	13	TGTGCCAGCAGTGAGGGGACAGGTGCTGAAGCTTTCTTT	CASSEGTGAEAFF
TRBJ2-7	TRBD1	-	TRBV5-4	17	TGTGCCAGCAGCCGGAAATTAAGCCCGGGACAGCTTTACGAGCAGTACTTC	CASSRKLSPGQLYEQYF
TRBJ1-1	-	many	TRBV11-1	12	TGTGCCAGCAGCGTCCCTCGGTCTGAAGCTTTCTTT	CASSVPRSEAFF
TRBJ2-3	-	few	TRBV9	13	TGTGCCAGCAGCGTCCCCAGCTCCGGTACGCAGTATTTT	CASSVPSSGTQYF
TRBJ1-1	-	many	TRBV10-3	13	TGTGCCCTCACTGGTGTGGCGTTCACTGAAGCTTTCTTT	CALTGVAFTEAFF
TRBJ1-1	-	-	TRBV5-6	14	TGTGCCAGCAGCTTGGCCGACCGATACACTGAAGCTTTCTTT	CASSLADRYTEAFF
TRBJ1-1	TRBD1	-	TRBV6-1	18	TGTGCCAGCAGTCCGAAGAGGAGGGGGCACCTCATGAACACTGAAGCTTTCTTT	CASSPKRRGHLMNTEAFF
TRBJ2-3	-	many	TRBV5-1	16	TGCGCCAGCAGCTTGGTACCCCGATCTGAGGGAGATACGCAGTATTTT	CASSLVPRSEGDTQYF
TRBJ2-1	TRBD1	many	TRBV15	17	TGTGCCACCAGCAGAGTCTTAGGACAGGGGGCCAGCAATGAGCAGTTCTTC	CATSRVLGQGASNEQFF
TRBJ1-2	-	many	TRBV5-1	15	TGCGCCAGCAGCGTTGAGGGGAAGGCCAACTATGGCTACACCTTC	CASSVEGKANYGYTF
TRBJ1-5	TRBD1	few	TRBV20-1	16	TGCAGTGCTAGAGACCCGGGACAGGGGGCGAATCAGCCCCAGCATTTT	CSARDPGQGANQPQHF
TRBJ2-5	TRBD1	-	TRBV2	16	TGTGCCAGCAGTCTCCAACCGGGACAGGGTGGGGAGACCCAGTACTTC	CASSLQPGQGGETQYF
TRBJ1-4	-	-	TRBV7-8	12	TGTGCCAGCAGCCGTCTGGGGGAAAAACTGTTTTTT	CASSRLGEKLFF
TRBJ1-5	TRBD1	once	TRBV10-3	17	TGTGCCAGCAGTTACTCCGGGACAGGGGACAGCAATCAGCCCCAGCATTTT	CASSYSGTGDSNQPQHF
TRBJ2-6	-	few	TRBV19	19	TGTGCCAGCTCAAACAGGGCGGGGAGGCGAGTCTCTGGGGCCAACGTCCTGACTTTC	CASSNRAGRRVSGANVLTF
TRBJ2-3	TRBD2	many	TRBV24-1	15	TGTGCCACCAGTCCTAGCGGGGGGTACGCAGATACGCAGTATTTT	CATSPSGGYADTQYF
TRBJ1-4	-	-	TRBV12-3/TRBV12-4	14	TGTGCCAGCAGTTTCCTGCCAACTAATGAAAAACTGTTTTTT	CASSFLPTNEKLFF